This TCR beta chain is drawn from a study of shared clonotypes between healthy human individuals. Study-level findings and limits: A small donor pool kept down the genetic and exposure-history diversity that was represented.

TCRdb's table, derived via immunoSEQ multiplex PCR, lists solely in-frame clones and lacks some. Altogether roughly 2,300,000 clones are present, about nine tenths being singletons, with the ten largest covering 0.37%. With respect to this clone: Antigen: not known.

In germline, CDR1 is SGHRS, CDR2 YFSETQ. The CDR3 is 16 amino acids. Trimming pared 0 bases from V and 4 bases from J, leaving 15 bases between. This receptor was obtained from a man aged 18-30 years in good health. Some clones in this sample may be carry-over from other donors' samples. V and J are TRBV5-1 and TRBJ2-3, with D hard to call. The sequenced sample consisted of naive CD4+ T cells from PBMCs. Subset denoted: CD45RA+ positively selected. CDR3 residues: CASSLAVQPVADTQYF. The CDR3 coding sequence is TGCGCCAGCAGCTTGGCGGTACAACCGGTGGCAGATACGCAGTATTTT.